The 12 T cell receptor beta chains below come from one sample, sequenced in a study of cytomegalovirus exposure and HLA in healthy donors. The study ran its PCR with 60 Vbeta and 13 Jbeta primers. Assay used: immunoSEQ multiplex PCR; TCRdb lists only in-frame clones, some missing. The table has around 280,000 clones, about 90% seen once. Sequencing was done on a sample of PBMCs. Every receptor here comes from a woman in her late teens or twenties in good health and CMV-seronegative.

This CDR3 reads CASSARQGFSYEQYF. DNA for the CDR3: TGTGCCAGCAGCGCTAGACAGGGATTCTCCTACGAGCAGTACTTC. The rearrangement links TRBV5-5 to TRBJ2-7, with 7 bases aligning to TRBD1. V lost 4 bases and J lost 0; bases outside the gene matches: 7. Germline CDR1 reads SGHKS; CDR2 reads YYEKEE (reference sequence). The CDR3 contains 15 residues.

The genes are TRBV29-1 and TRBJ1-1; D ambiguous. The V end was cut by 4 bases, the J end by 7 bases, with 10 bases between. Germline V gene sequence: CDR1 SQVTM, CDR2 ANQGSEA. This CDR3 spans 11 amino acids. CDR3 loop: CSVVQSIEAFF. Written as DNA, the CDR3 is TGCAGCGTTGTACAGTCGATTGAAGCTTTCTTT.

In the case of this clone: In the same sample, other DNA sequences code for this CDR3. The chain carries TRBV27 and TRBJ2-7, with D perhaps matching TRBD2 (5 bases). CDR3 length: 11 residues. Trimming removed 4 bases at V and 4 bases at J, with 5 bases between. The germline V gene has CDR1 MNHEY and CDR2 SMNVEV (reference sequence). The CDR3 region is CASSSGYEQYF. CDR3 coding DNA: TGTGCCAGCAGTTCGGGGTACGAGCAGTACTTC.

The CDR3 loop reads CASSLQTGESNQPQHF. As DNA, the CDR3 is TGTGCCAGCTCTTTACAGACAGGAGAGTCCAATCAGCCCCAGCATTTT. V is TRBV18 and J is TRBJ1-5; tentatively, D is TRBD1 (6 bases). The germline gives CDR1 KGHSH, CDR2 LQKENI. CDR3 length equals 16 residues. V lost 6 bases to trimming and J lost 3 bases, with 18 bases between them.

This chain uses TRBV5-1 with TRBJ1-4; TRBD1 matches 8 bases. The J segment lost 8 bases and the V segment lost 3 bases, leaving 9 bases of the junction unmatched. This CDR3 contains 15 residues. Germline V gene lookup returns CDR1 SGHRS and CDR2 YFSETQ. The CDR3 protein is CASSSTDRGGEKLFF. The CDR3, as DNA: TGCGCCAGCAGCTCCACCGACAGGGGAGGGGAAAAACTGTTTTTT. The variable domain in full, completed from reference TRBV5-1 and TRBJ1-4, reads KAGVTQTPRYLIKTRGQQVTLSCSPISGHRSVSWYQQTPGQGLQFLFEYFSETQRNKGNFPGRFSGRQFSNSRSEMNVSTLELGDSALYLCASSSTDRGGEKLFFGSGTQLSVL.

This rearrangement joins TRBV28 to TRBJ1-1, with a possible D match to TRBD1 (5 bases). The CDR3 runs 12 residues. V dropped 6 bases and J dropped 8 bases, with 13 bases sitting between them. The germline gives CDR1 MDHEN, CDR2 SYDVKM. In nucleotides, the CDR3 is TGTGCCAGCAGAGCCGGGGGAACCGAAGCTTTCTTT. Translating gives CASRAGGTEAFF.

The V and J genes are TRBV19 and TRBJ1-3; D uncertain. CDR3 length equals 14 residues. V gave up 3 bases and J gave up 1 base, with 7 bases separating them. Germline assignment: CDR1 LNHDA and CDR2 SQIVND (reference sequence). CDR3 nucleotide sequence: TGTGCCAGTAGTATGGGCTATTCTGGAAACACCATATATTTT. Amino acid sequence: CASSMGYSGNTIYF. Full variable domain (rest looked up from reference TRBV19 and TRBJ1-3): DGGITQSPKYLFRKEGQNVTLSCEQNLNHDAMYWYRQDPGQGLRLIYYSQIVNDFQKGDIAEGYSVSREKKESFPLTVTSAQKNPTAFYLCASSMGYSGNTIYFGEGSWLTVV.

The chain is built from TRBV18 and TRBJ2-6; 10 bases map to TRBD1. Per the germline V gene, CDR1 is KGHSH and CDR2 is LQKENI. The CDR3 consists of 17 residues. V dropped 3 bases and J dropped 0; count of bases not matched to a gene: 2. The CDR3 sequence is CASSPGQGNSGANVLTF. The CDR3 coding sequence is TGTGCCAGCTCACCGGGACAGGGGAACTCTGGGGCCAACGTCCTGACTTTC.

The chain couples TRBV29-1 to TRBJ2-7, with D possibly matching TRBD1 (6 bases). V lost 6 bases and J lost 3, with 15 bases in between. The CDR3 extends over 13 amino acids. CDR1 and CDR2 from the germline V gene are SQVTM and ANQGSEA. The CDR3 region is CSVAYRVSYEQYF. CDR3 bases: TGCAGCGTCGCCTACAGGGTGAGCTACGAGCAGTACTTC.

The genes are TRBV29-1 and TRBJ1-2, with TRBD1 as a possible D gene (6 bases). This CDR3 has 13 residues. Between the trimmed V and J ends, which lost 5 bases and 0 bases, there was a span of 10 bases. Germline lookup yields CDR1 SQVTM and CDR2 ANQGSEA. CDR3 sequence reads: CSVYRDTNYGYTF. The DNA for the CDR3 is TGCAGCGTTTACAGGGACACTAACTATGGCTACACCTTC.

Turning to this clone: Distinct nucleotide sequences in the sample also encode this CDR3. The chain combines TRBV5-4 with TRBJ1-1; D is undetermined. Between the trimmed V and J ends, which lost 2 bases and 2 bases, there was a span of 7 bases. Germline V lookup: CDR1 SGHNT, CDR2 YYREEE (reference sequence). The CDR3 totals 13 residues. The DNA for the CDR3 is TGTGCCAGCAGCTTAGGAGTTAACACTGAAGCTTTCTTT. This codes for CASSLGVNTEAFF.

The chain couples TRBV15 to TRBJ2-5, with TRBD2 matching 9 bases. This CDR3 is 15 amino acids long. V lost 5 bases, J lost 5 bases, and 9 bases stayed unmatched. The V gene's germline CDR1 is LNHNV and CDR2 YYDKDF (reference sequence). The CDR3 reads CATSVRAGGGETQYF. The CDR3 DNA follows: TGTGCCACCAGCGTCCGAGCGGGGGGCGGGGAGACCCAGTACTTC. The full variable domain, in which reference TRBV15 and TRBJ2-5 provide the parts outside the CDR3, is DAMVIQNPRYQVTQFGKPVTLSCSQTLNHNVMYWYQQKSSQAPKLLFHYYDKDFNNEADTPDNFQSRRPNTSFCFLDIRSPGLGDTAMYLCATSVRAGGGETQYFGPGTRLLVL.